This T cell receptor (beta chain) was recorded in a study of response to subunit inactivated influenza vaccine. This clonotype has a count of ten or more. Its target is not known. J was trimmed by 4 bases and V by 7 bases; bases with no gene match: 14. The germline V gene encodes CDR1 SQVTM and CDR2 ANQGSEA. The CDR3 contains 15 residues. General study findings and limits: Authors suggested each seasonal influenza vaccination recruits few new T cells.

TCRdb reprocessed the RT-PCR reads via MiXCR and lists one record per CDR3 protein. The repertoire holds about 780,000 distinct CDR3 sequences, with roughly 18% as singletons. Sequencing used PBMCs from blood, obtained 4 to 6 days after vaccination. The receptor was isolated from a man aged 45-65 years who received an inactivated influenza vaccine. The chain combines TRBV29-1 with TRBJ1-1; 8 bases match TRBD1. The CDR3 sequence: CSAQRPGGVVTEAFF. In DNA, the CDR3 is TGCAGCGCCCAGCGGCCAGGGGGCGTAGTCACTGAAGCTTTCTTT.